This record covers a single T cell receptor (beta chain). This sample was taken from a study of blood T cell repertoires in COVID-19. Study summary: Acute-phase and convalescent COVID-19 samples originated in the United States, Italy and Spain. The cDNA or gDNA used as material had been derived from T cells, B-cell-depleted T cells, or PBMCs.

V dropped 5 bases and J dropped 6 bases, with 17 bases sitting between them. From germline, CDR1 is SGHNT and CDR2 YYREEE (reference sequence). The CDR3 spans 14 residues. Original processing notes: Amplified reference gene primers provided the basis for estimating nucleated cell counts. Profiling relied on immunoSEQ multiplex PCR, and the TCRdb table lists in-frame clones only, not all of them. V, J and clone size are those of that table, while D and trimming were read from the DNA. The profile covers under 200,000 clones, with 85% to 90% appearing a single time and roughly 3.9% taken by the ten largest.

Sequencing was done on a sample of peripheral blood. This chain links TRBV5-4 with TRBJ1-1; D may be TRBD1 (5 bases). The receptor's source is a man aged 18 to 29 with active or convalescent COVID-19. The CDR3 nucleotides are TGTGCCAGCAGGTTAGGGGTCGAGTACCCTGAAGCTTTCTTT. Translated: CASRLGVEYPEAFF.